This TCR beta chain was identified in a study of blood T cell repertoires in COVID-19. Background on the study: Spain, Italy and the United States supplied samples that represented acute and convalescent COVID-19.

V was pared by 8 bases and J by 4 bases, with 9 bases of the junction left unmatched. The CDR3 has 15 amino acids. From germline, CDR1 is MNHEY and CDR2 SMNVEV (reference sequence). Measured with immunoSEQ multiplex PCR; TCRdb has only the in-frame clones, and not every one. The sample holds approximately 110,000 clones, around 74% seen once. While infection was still active, Seattle patients were enrolled and then followed longitudinally. Sequencing was done on a sample of peripheral blood. The clonotype originates from a man of 80 years or more with COVID-19, enrolled during active disease. The chain combines TRBV27 with TRBJ2-5, with TRBD2 matching 11 bases. CDR3 DNA sequence: TGTGCCAGCGGGGGCCTCGGACTAGCGGGAGAGACCCAGTACTTC. Amino acid sequence: CASGGLGLAGETQYF.